Below, 29 T cell receptor beta chains from the same sample are listed, as sequenced in a study of cytomegalovirus exposure and HLA in healthy donors. Use of 60 Vbeta and 13 Jbeta primers characterized the PCR. Some clones are missing from TCRdb's copy, which holds only in-frame ones; the method was immunoSEQ multiplex PCR. The sample has fewer than 55,000 clones, about 70% seen once; the top ten hold roughly 22%. The sequencing input was PBMCs. The receptors derive from a woman between 50 and 59 years old in good health and CMV-seropositive.

The chain uses TRBV9 and TRBJ2-2, with TRBD2 matching 10 bases. The ends lost 4 bases at V and 3 bases at J; junction bases unmatched: 6. The CDR3 consists of 16 residues. Germline V gives CDR1 SGDLS, CDR2 YYNGEE. The CDR3 spells CASSPSGRAYTGELFF. The CDR3 DNA sequence: TGTGCCAGCAGCCCGAGCGGGAGGGCCTACACCGGGGAGCTGTTTTTT. Complete variable domain (other parts from reference TRBV9 and TRBJ2-2): DSGVTQTPKHLITATGQRVTLRCSPRSGDLSVYWYQQSLDQGLQFLIQYYNGEERAKGNILERFSAQQFPDLHSELNLSSLELGDSALYFCASSPSGRAYTGELFFGEGSRLTVL.

The chain couples TRBV9 to TRBJ2-7; D gene unclear. CDR1 and CDR2 from the germline V gene are SGDLS and YYNGEE. The germline V and J ends were trimmed by 0 bases and 4 bases, with 11 bases remaining between them. The CDR3 contains 14 residues. CDR3 residues: CASSVGRGFYEQYF. The CDR3 nucleotides are TGTGCCAGCAGCGTAGGGCGAGGCTTTTACGAGCAGTACTTC.

The rearrangement joins TRBV28 to TRBJ2-5; D is undetermined. CDR3 length equals 12 residues. The germline V gene encodes CDR1 MDHEN and CDR2 SYDVKM. CDR3 nucleotide sequence: TGTCGTAGGAACAACAGCCAAGAGACCCAGTACTTC. Translating gives CRRNNSQETQYF.

This chain uses TRBV4-1 with TRBJ1-5; TRBD1 is a possible D gene (5 bases). V lost 1 base, J lost 7 bases, and 11 bases lay in between. The CDR3 extends over 14 amino acids. Germline assignment: CDR1 MGHRA and CDR2 YSYEKL. The CDR3 spells CASSQGGGEQPQHF. The CDR3, as DNA: TGCGCCAGCAGCCAAGGTGGAGGGGAGCAGCCCCAGCATTTT.

V gene TRBV7-2 combines with J gene TRBJ2-2; 7 nucleotides agree with TRBD1. J gave up 7 bases and V 1 base, and 9 bases lay outside the gene matches. The CDR3 is made up of 16 amino acids. Germline V gene lookup returns CDR1 SGHTA and CDR2 FQGNSA. This chain's CDR3 is CASSLGAYRGDGELFF. The CDR3 DNA is TGTGCCAGCAGCTTAGGAGCATACAGGGGAGACGGGGAGCTGTTTTTT.

This chain uses TRBV15 with TRBJ2-5, with 8 bases lining up with TRBD1. The closer fit of TRBJ2-7 to the DNA end suggests the J call may be wrong. The CDR3 has 15 amino acids. Per the germline V gene, CDR1 is LNHNV and CDR2 is YYDKDF (reference sequence). The CDR3 protein is CATSHRQGRIYEQYF. The CDR3 DNA reads TGTGCCACCAGCCACCGACAGGGGCGGATCTACGAGCAGTACTTC.

This clone was picked up a small number of times. The chain recombines TRBV5-6 with TRBJ2-5; D is possibly TRBD2 (5 bases). Germline lookup yields CDR1 SGHDT and CDR2 YYEEEE. The V end lost 0 bases, the J end lost 4 bases, and 10 bases lay between the germline ends. The CDR3 consists of 14 residues. The CDR3 loop reads CASSLGGRAETQYF. The CDR3 nucleotides read TGTGCCAGCAGCTTGGGTGGGCGGGCAGAGACCCAGTACTTC. Together with reference TRBV5-6 and TRBJ2-5, the CDR3 gives the full variable domain: DAGVTQSPTHLIKTRGQQVTLRCSPKSGHDTVSWYQQALGQGPQFIFQYYEEEERQRGNFPDRFSGHQFPNYSSELNVNALLLGDSALYLCASSLGGRAETQYFGPGTRLLVL.

This chain links TRBV4-3 with TRBJ2-5, with a tentative D call TRBD1 (7 bases). V gave up 3 bases and J gave up 1 base, with 12 bases separating them. The germline V gene encodes CDR1 LGHNA and CDR2 YSLEER. The CDR3 has 15 amino acids. The CDR3, as DNA: TGCGCCAGCAGCCAGCGGGACAGTCCCCAAGAGACCCAGTACTTC. It encodes CASSQRDSPQETQYF.

The chain has TRBV28 and TRBJ1-5; TRBD1 is a possible D gene (6 bases). Germline-derived CDR1 and CDR2 are MDHEN and SYDVKM. V was shortened by 3 bases and J by 5 bases, with 11 bases between the two germline ends. This CDR3 region has 14 residues. CDR3 loop: CASSFIRGDQPQHF. The CDR3, as DNA: TGTGCCAGCAGTTTCATCAGGGGCGATCAGCCCCAGCATTTT.

The chain is built from TRBV7-2 and TRBJ2-7; 7 positions agree with TRBD2. J lost 5 bases, V lost 5 bases, and 3 bases had no gene match. The germline gives CDR1 SGHTA, CDR2 FQGNSA. The CDR3 is 12 residues long. The CDR3 sequence is CASSQAGHEQYF. In DNA, the CDR3 is TGTGCCAGCAGCCAAGCGGGGCACGAGCAGTACTTC.

The V gene is TRBV11-2, the J gene TRBJ2-7; TRBD1 matches 8 bases. The germline gives CDR1 SGHAT, CDR2 FQNNGV. Unmatched junction bases numbered 7, after V lost 2 bases and J lost 7 bases. The length of the CDR3 is 14 residues. The CDR3 sequence is CASSLTDRAYEQYF. The CDR3 nucleotides are TGTGCCAGCAGCTTAACGGACAGGGCTTATGAGCAGTACTTC.

Only a few counts were recorded for this clone. The chain carries TRBV7-2 and TRBJ1-6; 7 bases are shared with TRBD1. The CDR3 extends over 14 amino acids. Germline CDR1 SGHTA, CDR2 FQGNSA. The V and J ends lost 2 bases and 8 bases, in that order; junction bases with no gene match: 3. The CDR3 protein is CASSLRQGDSPLHF. The CDR3 DNA sequence: TGTGCCAGCAGCTTACGACAGGGTGATTCACCCCTCCACTTT.

V is TRBV7-2 and J is TRBJ2-7, with D possibly being TRBD2 (6 bases). CDR1 SGHTA and CDR2 FQGNSA come from the germline V gene. CDR3 length: 14 residues. The V end lost 0 bases, the J end lost 10 bases, and 16 bases lay between the germline ends. The CDR3 DNA reads TGTGCCAGCAGCTTAGCGGGCAGGAGGGAAATTCAGTACTTC. Encoded protein: CASSLAGRREIQYF.

This chain links TRBV28 with TRBJ1-1; possibly TRBD1 for D (6 bases). Germline values: CDR1 MDHEN, CDR2 SYDVKM. The CDR3 is made up of 12 amino acids. Trimming shortened V by 3 bases and J by 14 bases, and 16 bases separated the two germline ends. The CDR3 DNA follows: TGTGCCAGCAGTTTCGGACAGTACTTTGTATTCTTT. This sequence encodes CASSFGQYFVFF.

Comment on this clone: An end of the junction differs from the germline gene, which may be a read error. The chain links TRBV2 to TRBJ2-3; the match to TRBD1 covers 10 bases. CDR1 and CDR2 from the germline V gene are SNHLY and FYNNEI. The CDR3 is made up of 13 amino acids. This CDR3 reads CAGSVTGTGAQYF. The CDR3 DNA reads as TGTGCCGGCAGTGTTACAGGGACAGGGGCGCAGTATTTT.

V usage is TRBV7-8 and J usage is TRBJ2-7; 12 bases are shared with TRBD2. The CDR3 has 15 residues. J gave up 0 bases and V 6 bases, and 3 bases lay outside the gene matches. CDR1 is SGHVS and CDR2 is FQNEAQ in the germline V gene. The CDR3 region has the DNA TGTGCCAGCAGGCGACTAGCGGGGGACTCCTACGAGCAGTACTTC. As protein: CASRRLAGDSYEQYF.

The chain carries TRBV19 and TRBJ2-3; 7 bases fit TRBD2. The V segment lost 10 bases and the J segment 5 bases; nucleotides outside the gene matches: 12. The germline V gene has CDR1 LNHDA and CDR2 SQIVND (reference sequence). The CDR3 covers 14 residues. CDR3 nucleotides: TGTGCCACCTGGACTAGTTATCAGGGAGATACGCAGTATTTT. Amino acids: CATWTSYQGDTQYF.

This clone was counted between two and nine times. The chain recombines TRBV6-4 with TRBJ2-2, with a possible D match to TRBD1 (6 bases). Germline CDR1 is MRHNA and CDR2 is SNTAGT. The CDR3 consists of 13 residues. Deletions cut 4 bases from V and 3 bases from J, with 6 bases between. This CDR3 reads CASSGQDTGELFF. CDR3 nucleotide sequence: TGTGCCAGCAGTGGACAGGACACCGGGGAGCTGTTTTTT.

The J gene is TRBJ2-1, the V gene TRBV7-6, with TRBD2 matching 11 bases. Germline CDR1 reads SGHVS; CDR2 reads FNYEAQ. The CDR3 runs to 15 residues. After removal of 6 bases from V and 6 bases from J, the junction contained 7 bases not matched to a gene. CDR3 DNA sequence: TGTGCCAGCAGACCCACTAGCGGGGGTTTCAATGAGCAGTTCTTC. The encoded protein is CASRPTSGGFNEQFF.

This chain joins TRBV5-6 and TRBJ2-2; 9 bases match TRBD1. With V trimmed by 3 bases and J by 5 bases, 5 bases remained unmatched. Per germline, CDR1 SGHDT and CDR2 YYEEEE. The length of the CDR3 is 15 residues. In DNA, the CDR3 is TGTGCCAGCAGCTGGGGGACAGGGATAACCGGGGAGCTGTTTTTT. The encoded protein is CASSWGTGITGELFF.

V gene TRBV28 combines with J gene TRBJ2-2; no clear D. Trimming pared 7 bases from V and 0 bases from J, leaving 6 bases between. CDR1 is MDHEN, CDR2 SYDVKM, per germline. This CDR3 has 13 residues. The CDR3 sequence: CASINTNTGELFF. The CDR3 DNA follows: TGTGCCAGCATTAATACGAACACCGGGGAGCTGTTTTTT.

V and J are TRBV7-3 and TRBJ2-3, with 8 positions matching TRBD2. Germline values: CDR1 SGHTA, CDR2 FQGTGA. The CDR3 spans 16 residues. V lost 1 base to trimming and J lost 2 bases; unmatched junction nucleotides: 5. The CDR3: CASSLRASGLTDTQYF. For the CDR3, the DNA is TGTGCCAGCAGCTTAAGGGCTAGCGGGCTCACAGATACGCAGTATTTT.

The chain joins TRBV9 to TRBJ1-1, with 8 bases identical to TRBD1. Germline V gene data show CDR1 as SGDLS and CDR2 as YYNGEE. The CDR3 is 12 amino acids. V lost 8 bases and J lost 5; bases outside the gene matches: 5. CDR3 nucleotide sequence: TGTGCCAGTGGACAGGGTGGTACTGAAGCTTTCTTT. Amino acid sequence: CASGQGGTEAFF.

The genes are TRBV7-3 and TRBJ2-2; the D gene is possibly TRBD1 (5 bases). CDR1 and CDR2 (germline): SGHTA, FQGTGA. The CDR3 extends over 13 amino acids. V was cut by 1 base and J by 7 bases, with 7 bases left in between. The CDR3 reads CASSLIQGGELFF. CDR3 DNA sequence: TGTGCCAGCAGCTTAATCCAGGGCGGGGAGCTGTTTTTT.

The rearrangement uses TRBV28 and TRBJ1-2, with TRBD1 matching 10 bases. CDR1 is MDHEN, CDR2 SYDVKM, per germline. Trimming removed 5 bases from V and 7 bases from J; junction bases left unmatched: 7. There are 14 residues in the CDR3. The CDR3 region has the DNA TGTGCCAGCAGTGCCCCCGGGGACAGGGGTGGCTACACCTTC. Amino acid sequence: CASSAPGDRGGYTF.

This clone was seen a single time. The chain recombines TRBV4-2 with TRBJ2-1; 13 bases fit TRBD2. The trim removed 4 bases at V and 7 bases at J, leaving 4 bases unmatched. Germline CDR1 and CDR2: LGHNA and YNFKEQ. The CDR3 totals 15 residues. CDR3 loop: CASSPWTSGSNEQFF. The DNA of the CDR3 is TGTGCCAGCAGCCCCTGGACTAGCGGGAGTAATGAGCAGTTCTTC.

The chain joins TRBV28 to TRBJ2-1; the D gene is possibly TRBD2 (5 bases). Germline loops: CDR1 MDHEN, CDR2 SYDVKM. V was shortened by 2 bases and J by 0 bases, with 14 bases between the two germline ends. The CDR3 contains 17 residues. The CDR3 bases are TGTGCCAGCAGTTTAGAGTCAGCGGTGAGCTCCTACAATGAGCAGTTCTTC. The encoded protein is CASSLESAVSSYNEQFF.

CDR3: CASSPVRGQKSTNYGYTF. CDR3 nucleotide sequence: TGTGCCAGCAGCCCGGTGAGGGGACAAAAATCTACCAACTATGGCTACACCTTC. This chain links TRBV28 with TRBJ1-2, with D possibly being TRBD1 (6 bases). The CDR3 totals 18 residues. Trimming stripped 6 bases from V and 2 bases from J, with 25 bases between. The germline gives CDR1 MDHEN, CDR2 SYDVKM.

This clone was seen only a few times. CDR3 DNA: TGTGCCAGCAGCCAAGATGGAGTTAAGACGCAGTATTTT. Amino acids: CASSQDGVKTQYF. The chain joins TRBV4-2 to TRBJ2-3, with unresolved D. V was pared by 0 bases and J by 9 bases, with 10 bases between. CDR1 LGHNA and CDR2 YNFKEQ come from the germline V gene. The CDR3 is 13 residues long.